These 8 T cell receptor beta chains were sequenced from one sample in a study of control samples from healthy donors and cancer patients (dated by TCRdb to the early 2020s). Libraries were built with the immunoSEQ multiplex PCR assay. TCRdb mirrors the immuneACCESS table, restricted to in-frame sequences. Some clones are absent from its copies; in checked studies, under half trace to an unresolved V gene, and the reason for the others is unknown. In this sample the table shows about 120,000 clones, about 90% of which occur a single time. Jointly, the top ten make up 2.9% of the sample. Sequencing was performed on blood. The receptors come from a man aged 55 to 70 in good health.

This clone was detected only a few times. The chain carries TRBV3-1 (or the pseudogene TRBV3-2) and TRBJ1-5; D gene unclear. Trimming left V 4 bases short and J 4 bases short, with 17 bases between. This CDR3 is 16 amino acids long. CDR1 and CDR2 from the germline V gene are LGHDT and YNNKEL (reference sequence). CDR3 sequence (DNA): TGTGCCAGCAGCCCTATCGACCTGTCCCCAAATCAGCCCCAGCATTTT. The encoded protein is CASSPIDLSPNQPQHF.

The genes are TRBV28 and TRBJ1-2; 7 bases align to TRBD1. The CDR3 length is 14 residues. CDR1 and CDR2 (germline): MDHEN, SYDVKM. The junction had 6 bases not matched to a gene; V was cut back by 4 bases and J by 4 bases. The CDR3 loop reads CASSYRGGGYGYTF. Here the CDR3 DNA reads TGTGCCAGCAGTTACAGGGGCGGAGGCTATGGCTACACCTTC.

This chain joins TRBV5-1 and TRBJ2-1, with D maybe TRBD1 (5 bases). Germline V gives CDR1 SGHRS, CDR2 YFSETQ. This CDR3 comprises 14 residues. The V gene lost 2 bases and the J gene lost 4 bases, with 10 bases spanning the gap. The CDR3 protein is CASSLPPGYNEQFF. The CDR3 DNA reads TGCGCCAGCAGCTTACCCCCAGGGTACAATGAGCAGTTCTTC.

V and J are TRBV9 and TRBJ1-1; D not certain. The CDR3 sequence is 14 residues long. Germline V lookup: CDR1 SGDLS, CDR2 YYNGEE. The V and J ends lost 0 bases and 0 bases respectively, with 6 bases between them. The CDR3 nucleotides read TGTGCCAGCAGCGTAGTTGCCTTGAACACTGAAGCTTTCTTT. The encoded protein is CASSVVALNTEAFF.

The rearrangement uses TRBV4-3 and TRBJ2-1, with D possibly being TRBD1 (6 bases). This CDR3 comprises 16 residues. V was pared by 0 bases and J by 7 bases, with 16 bases between. CDR1 and CDR2 (germline): LGHNA, YSLEER. CDR3 region: CASSQERGQGLNEQFF. In DNA, the CDR3 is TGCGCCAGCAGCCAAGAGCGAGGGCAGGGGTTGAATGAGCAGTTCTTC.

Only one count was recorded for this clone. This chain joins TRBV28 and TRBJ2-3, with D possibly TRBD2 on 5 matching bases. This CDR3 has 15 amino acids. The germline CDR1 and CDR2 sequences are MDHEN and SYDVKM. V lost 8 bases and J 1 base, leaving 16 bases between the germline ends. The DNA of the CDR3 is TGTGCCAGCGGGGTTCGCGGGCCAGGCACAGATACGCAGTATTTT. Protein sequence: CASGVRGPGTDTQYF.

The rearrangement links TRBV10-3 to TRBJ1-1; D gene ambiguous. Trimming removed 4 bases from V and 1 base from J, with 4 bases in between. This CDR3 comprises 12 residues. Germline V gives CDR1 ENHRY, CDR2 SYGVKD. This CDR3 is CAISGQNTEAFF. CDR3 sequence (DNA): TGTGCCATCAGTGGACAGAACACTGAAGCTTTCTTT.

The rearrangement links TRBV6-5 to TRBJ1-1, with D possibly TRBD1 on 6 matching bases. V gave up 1 base and J gave up 7 bases, with 19 bases separating them. CDR3 length: 16 amino acids. In germline, CDR1 is MNHEY, CDR2 SVGAGI. This CDR3 is CASSYYGSDRMDEAFF. For the CDR3, the DNA is TGTGCCAGCAGTTACTACGGGTCAGACAGGATGGATGAAGCTTTCTTT.